The 28 T cell receptor beta chains presented below share a single source sample, sequenced in a study of cytomegalovirus exposure and HLA in healthy donors. Researchers ran the PCR with 60 Vbeta and 13 Jbeta primers. Sequencing used immunoSEQ multiplex PCR; TCRdb keeps in-frame clones, though not all of them. Here the sample spans around 190,000 clones, roughly 80% being singletons. Sequencing was done on a sample of PBMCs. The source is a woman younger than 45 in good health and CMV-seropositive.

The chain is built from TRBV27 and TRBJ2-5, with TRBD2 matching over 14 bases. Losses at the gene ends were 3 bases for V and 9 bases for J; bases not matched to a gene: 9. The CDR3 has 16 residues. The germline gives CDR1 MNHEY, CDR2 SMNVEV (reference sequence). Here the CDR3 reads CASSFPRLAGGDPQYF. The DNA for the CDR3 is TGTGCCAGCAGTTTCCCTAGACTAGCGGGGGGGGATCCCCAGTACTTC.

This chain uses TRBV27 with TRBJ2-7; 7 bases line up with TRBD1. The junction had 10 bases not matched to a gene; V was cut back by 11 bases and J by 3 bases. Germline-derived CDR1 and CDR2 are MNHEY and SMNVEV (reference sequence). The CDR3 contains 13 residues. CDR3 DNA sequence: TGTGCCCGCAACCCGGGACAGAGCTACGAGCAGTACTTC. Translation gives CARNPGQSYEQYF.

This clone was found once. CDR3 loop: CASSERRQGQPNEQFF. The CDR3 coding sequence is TGTGCCAGCAGTGAGCGTCGGCAGGGTCAACCCAATGAGCAGTTCTTC. V and J are TRBV25-1 and TRBJ2-1; a weak D match, TRBD1 (5 bases). Between the trimmed V and J ends, which lost 3 bases and 6 bases, there was a span of 18 bases. From germline, CDR1 is MGHDK and CDR2 SYGVNS. This CDR3 has 16 residues.

This sequence joins TRBV6-5 and TRBJ1-1, with 8 bases lining up with TRBD1. V shed 7 bases, J shed 2 bases, and the junction held 3 bases outside the gene matches. Germline V gene data show CDR1 as MNHEY and CDR2 as SVGAGI. The CDR3 has 13 amino acids. CDR3 sequence reads: CASKGQGNTEAFF. The CDR3 region has the DNA TGTGCCAGCAAAGGACAGGGAAACACTGAAGCTTTCTTT.

DNA of the CDR3: TGTGCCATCAGTGACAGGGTCACTGGGGCCAACGTCCTGACTTTC. It translates to CAISDRVTGANVLTF. The chain combines TRBV10-3 with TRBJ2-6; possible D gene TRBD1, 5 bases. Germline loops: CDR1 ENHRY, CDR2 SYGVKD. This CDR3 spans 15 amino acids. The V and J ends lost 3 bases and 2 bases respectively, with 8 bases between them.

This clone was seen a few times. The chain couples TRBV2 to TRBJ2-1; TRBD2 might be the D (5 bases). Germline CDR1 reads SNHLY; CDR2 reads FYNNEI. The length of the CDR3 is 15 residues. The germline V and J ends were trimmed by 2 bases and 4 bases, with 12 bases remaining between them. CDR3 sequence reads: CASSEIPGLYNEQFF. In DNA, the CDR3 is TGTGCCAGCAGTGAAATTCCCGGACTTTACAATGAGCAGTTCTTC. Full variable domain (remainder filled in from reference TRBV2 and TRBJ2-1): EPEVTQTPSHQVTQMGQEVILRCVPISNHLYFYWYRQILGQKVEFLVSFYNNEISEKSEIFDDQFSVERPDGSNFTLKIRSTKLEDSAMYFCASSEIPGLYNEQFFGPGTRLTVL.

The chain is built from TRBV2 and TRBJ1-1; TRBD1 aligns across 11 bases. The CDR3 spans 10 residues. Germline assignment: CDR1 SNHLY and CDR2 FYNNEI. The V gene end was trimmed by 8 bases and the J gene end by 11 bases; junction bases not matched to a gene: 1. The CDR3 reads CASGDRGAFF. The DNA of the CDR3 is TGTGCCAGCGGGGACAGGGGGGCTTTCTTT.

This sequence joins TRBV6-5 and TRBJ1-2; 9 nucleotides align to TRBD1. V shed 2 bases, J shed 8 bases, and the junction held 6 bases outside the gene matches. CDR3 length: 14 residues. Germline lookup yields CDR1 MNHEY and CDR2 SVGAGI. CDR3 sequence: CASSYLTGGRGYTF. In DNA form, the CDR3 reads TGTGCCAGCAGTTACCTTACAGGGGGCCGGGGCTACACCTTC.

The rearrangement links TRBV7-6 to TRBJ2-7; D gene ambiguous. The V gene lost 5 bases and the J gene lost 0 bases, with 14 bases spanning the gap. The length of the CDR3 is 15 residues. Looked up from germline, CDR1 is SGHVS and CDR2 is FNYEAQ. The CDR3 coding sequence is TGTGCCAGCAGCCCCGCTGGGCAAAGCTCCTACGAGCAGTACTTC. Encoded protein: CASSPAGQSSYEQYF.

V is TRBV5-1 and J is TRBJ1-2, with 8 bases matching TRBD1. Trimming at V came to 4 bases and at J to 5 bases, leaving 7 bases not matched to a gene. The CDR3 is 14 amino acids. The V gene's germline CDR1 is SGHRS and CDR2 YFSETQ. The CDR3 loop reads CASSDRGTNYGYTF. Written as DNA, the CDR3 is TGCGCCAGCAGCGACAGGGGAACCAATTATGGCTACACCTTC.

The chain joins TRBV5-1 to TRBJ2-7; TRBD2 might be the D (6 bases). With 0 bases removed from V and 6 bases from J, the gap between germline ends came to 13 bases. This CDR3 has 14 amino acids. Per the germline V gene, CDR1 is SGHRS and CDR2 is YFSETQ. This CDR3 reads CASSLAGRNGEQYF. The CDR3 DNA reads TGCGCCAGCAGCTTGGCGGGGAGGAACGGCGAGCAGTACTTC.

The chain carries TRBV5-1 and TRBJ1-2; no clear D gene. From germline, CDR1 is SGHRS and CDR2 YFSETQ. V gave up 2 bases and J gave up 6 bases, with 8 bases separating them. CDR3 length: 12 residues. The CDR3 nucleotides read TGCGCCAGCAGCTTTCCCGGGGATGGCTACACCTTC. It yields the protein CASSFPGDGYTF. The full variable domain, with the rest looked up from reference TRBV5-1 and TRBJ1-2, is KAGVTQTPRYLIKTRGQQVTLSCSPISGHRSVSWYQQTPGQGLQFLFEYFSETQRNKGNFPGRFSGRQFSNSRSEMNVSTLELGDSALYLCASSFPGDGYTFGSGTRLTVV.

The V and J genes are TRBV5-4 and TRBJ1-1; a possible D gene is TRBD1 (5 bases). Germline V lookup: CDR1 SGHNT, CDR2 YYREEE (reference sequence). V was clipped by 4 bases and J by 4 bases, with 11 bases between them. The CDR3 spans 13 residues. CDR3 nucleotide sequence: TGTGCCAGCAGCCGGCAGGGAAGCACTGAAGCTTTCTTT. The encoded protein is CASSRQGSTEAFF.

The rearrangement links TRBV7-9 to TRBJ2-1; a weak D match, TRBD1 (6 bases). The CDR3 spans 15 residues. Germline values: CDR1 SEHNR, CDR2 FQNEAQ (reference sequence). V lost 6 bases, J lost 2 bases, and 14 bases lay in between. CDR3 DNA: TGTGCCAGCAGGAAAGTGGACAGCCCCTACAATGAGCAGTTCTTC. Residues: CASRKVDSPYNEQFF.

This clone was observed a handful of times. The chain links TRBV28 to TRBJ2-7; 7 nucleotides align to TRBD1. Germline assignment: CDR1 MDHEN and CDR2 SYDVKM. This CDR3 is built from 14 residues. V dropped 5 bases and J dropped 0; count of bases not matched to a gene: 4. This chain's CDR3 is CASSPGGASYEQYF. For the CDR3, the DNA is TGTGCCAGCAGTCCAGGGGGAGCCTCCTACGAGCAGTACTTC.

V and J are TRBV5-1 and TRBJ2-3; 8 bases align to TRBD1. Germline V gives CDR1 SGHRS, CDR2 YFSETQ. The CDR3 loop spans 17 amino acids. The J segment lost 6 bases and the V segment lost 0 bases, leaving 12 bases of the junction unmatched. The CDR3 region has the DNA TGCGCCAGCAGCTTGGAGACCACAGGGGGGATTGGGGATACGCAGTATTTT. Residues: CASSLETTGGIGDTQYF.

The V and J genes are TRBV7-9 and TRBJ2-1; D not resolved. Trimming removed 2 bases at V and 0 bases at J, with 11 bases between. The CDR3 has 16 residues. The germline gives CDR1 SEHNR, CDR2 FQNEAQ (reference sequence). The CDR3 region has the DNA TGTGCCAGCAGCTTACATAGCCTAAGCTCCTACAATGAGCAGTTCTTC. Protein product: CASSLHSLSSYNEQFF.

This clone showed up just once. The chain recombines TRBV28 with TRBJ1-1, with 8 bases lining up with TRBD1. V was pared by 7 bases and J by 5 bases, with 9 bases of the junction left unmatched. Germline CDR1 and CDR2: MDHEN and SYDVKM. CDR3 size: 14 residues. The DNA of the CDR3 is TGTGCCAGCAAAGGTACAGGGGGAGAGACTGAAGCTTTCTTT. This translates into CASKGTGGETEAFF.

V is TRBV19 and J is TRBJ1-2, with D possibly matching TRBD1 (5 bases). Germline loops: CDR1 LNHDA, CDR2 SQIVND (reference sequence). The V gene lost 7 bases and the J gene lost 4 bases, with 22 bases spanning the gap. The CDR3 spans 16 residues. The DNA of the CDR3 is TGTGCCAGTACCCCGAGGTGGGGGGGAACGGGCTATGGCTACACCTTC. Translated, it gives CASTPRWGGTGYGYTF.

This clone has more than one count but fewer than ten. V gene TRBV6-5 combines with J gene TRBJ2-1, with 9 bases identical to TRBD2. The V gene end was trimmed by 3 bases and the J gene end by 8 bases; junction bases not matched to a gene: 11. The CDR3 totals 16 residues. Germline V CDR1 and CDR2: MNHEY, SVGAGI. CDR3 sequence: CASSYRASGIRDEQFF. DNA of the CDR3: TGTGCCAGCAGTTATAGGGCTAGCGGGATTCGGGATGAGCAGTTCTTC.

V is TRBV19 and J is TRBJ2-1; tentatively, D is TRBD1 (6 bases). This CDR3 is built from 13 residues. The germline V and J ends were trimmed by 5 bases and 6 bases, with 11 bases remaining between them. Germline V gene sequence: CDR1 LNHDA, CDR2 SQIVND (reference sequence). The CDR3 loop reads CASSFYRVNEQFF. CDR3 in DNA: TGTGCCAGTAGTTTTTACAGGGTCAATGAGCAGTTCTTC.

Here the CDR3 reads CASSIAGPYEQYF. The DNA of the CDR3 is TGTGCCAGTAGTATAGCAGGGCCCTACGAGCAGTACTTC. The V gene is TRBV19, the J gene TRBJ2-7, with D maybe TRBD1 (5 bases). This CDR3 has 13 residues. Germline loops: CDR1 LNHDA, CDR2 SQIVND (reference sequence). Between the trimmed V and J ends, which lost 1 base and 2 bases, there was a span of 6 bases.

The chain joins TRBV7-2 to TRBJ2-5; 8 bases fit TRBD2. CDR3 length equals 15 residues. Looked up from germline, CDR1 is SGHTA and CDR2 is FQGNSA. J was trimmed by 4 bases and V by 5 bases; bases with no gene match: 9. CDR3 sequence reads: CASSPWAAGGETQYF. DNA of the CDR3: TGTGCCAGCAGCCCATGGGCGGCGGGAGGAGAGACCCAGTACTTC.

The chain uses TRBV7-9 and TRBJ1-2; 8 nucleotides agree with TRBD1. Per germline, CDR1 SEHNR and CDR2 FQNEAQ (reference sequence). V lost 5 bases, J lost 3 bases, and 14 bases stayed unmatched. The length of the CDR3 is 17 residues. The DNA of the CDR3 is TGTGCCAGCAGCCCCCCCCTGACAGGGGCACTTTACTATGGCTACACCTTC. Translated, it gives CASSPPLTGALYYGYTF.

In this sample, this clone turned up a few times. This chain joins TRBV28 and TRBJ2-1, with D maybe TRBD2 (6 bases). The CDR3 runs 17 residues. Germline V CDR1 and CDR2: MDHEN, SYDVKM. The ends were cut back, 6 bases at V and 8 bases at J, with 26 bases in the middle. The CDR3 here is CASSPVKFLEGGDEQFF. The CDR3 nucleotides are TGTGCCAGCAGCCCTGTAAAGTTCCTAGAGGGAGGCGATGAGCAGTTCTTC.

The chain employs TRBV19 and TRBJ1-2, with D unclear. The CDR3 consists of 14 residues. CDR1 is LNHDA and CDR2 is SQIVND in the germline V gene (reference sequence). Deletions cut 3 bases from V and 4 bases from J, with 12 bases between. CDR3 DNA: TGTGCCAGTAGTATGCGAACGGACTTCTATGGCTACACCTTC. This translates into CASSMRTDFYGYTF.

V is TRBV19 and J is TRBJ2-7; D is undetermined. Trimming removed 2 bases at V and 0 bases at J, with 8 bases between. Germline values: CDR1 LNHDA, CDR2 SQIVND (reference sequence). This CDR3 contains 14 residues. CDR3 DNA: TGTGCCAGTAGTATAAGCGCCAGCTCCTACGAGCAGTACTTC. Its translation is CASSISASSYEQYF.

The sample holds a few counts of this clone. The chain employs TRBV2 and TRBJ1-6; tentatively, D is TRBD1 (6 bases). Per germline, CDR1 SNHLY and CDR2 FYNNEI. This CDR3 contains 14 residues. The ends were cut back, 7 bases at V and 9 bases at J, with 16 bases in the middle. CDR3 in DNA: TGTGCCAGCATCGTGGACGGGGGGCGTTCACCCCTCCACTTT. As protein: CASIVDGGRSPLHF.